This T cell receptor (beta chain) is from a study of vaccination effects on CD4 cells after COVID-19 (dated 2022 in TCRdb). Background on the whole study: Across the study, the median time from the second dose to post-vaccine sampling was 72 days (range 14 to 241). SARS-CoV-2 spike-specific CD4+ TCR repertoires from before and after mRNA vaccination were compared in COVID-19 convalescent patients and in infection-naive vaccine recipients. Cultures from other donors in the study were sequenced with the Oncomine TCR Beta short-read assay on an Illumina iSeq 100. Altogether, over 9 COVID-19 convalescent patients and several SARS-CoV-2-naive healthy vaccine recipients made up the full study. The investigation overall reported the following: At late post-vaccination timepoints, both infection-induced and vaccine-induced clones showed marked clonal contraction, consistent with waning T cell responses. Only a small number of convalescent patients were included, and no early post-infection timepoints were available, which limited the study. In healthy vaccine recipients, vaccine-induced clones were almost all SARS-CoV-2 mono-reactive, with only 1 of 255 being cross-reactive with common cold coronaviruses.

The method behind the library was the immunoSEQ multiplex PCR assay. DNA from the cultured and isolated CD4+ T cells underwent TCR beta CDR3 sequencing. On the study's bioinformatics: Non-productive TCR sequences were discarded, and reads were trimmed to the CDR3 region, with only CDR3s of 7 or more amino acids retained. The MANAFEST web app was used to identify antigen-specific clonotypes by comparing expansion in peptide wells with expansion in reference cultures. Positive clones required FDR<0.05 expansion versus reference and all other wells, odds ratio above 5, and frequency above 0.1% in two replicate wells. A clonotype was called cross-reactive if it was significantly expanded both in SARS-CoV-2 spike wells and in at least one common cold coronavirus spike condition. Levenshtein distance calculated with the stringdist R package was used to assess CDR3 similarity, and unrooted trees were constructed with ape in R 3.6.1. TCRdb stores this immuneACCESS table with in-frame sequences only. Part of the clones is absent; in the studies checked, under half of the shortfall reflects unresolved V genes, and no reason is known for the rest. V, J and clone size reflect that table, while D and trimming were determined from the DNA. Recorded for this sample are approximately 16,000 clones; 70% of them occurred a single time. Around 9% of the sample is in the top ten clones.

A few counts support this clone. This clone's antigen is unknown. Base qualities are not recorded, but no much larger clone differs from it by a single base. In the ViraFEST assay, PBMC were stimulated with viral peptide pools, and antigen-specific CD4+ T cell clonotypes were then identified by expansion using TCR sequencing. After 10 days of culture, CD4+ T cells were isolated with the EasySep CD4+ T cell isolation kit. Each participant received two doses of an mRNA SARS-CoV-2 vaccine, either BNT162b2 or mRNA-1273. Healthy vaccine recipients had no prior SARS-CoV-2 infection, confirmed by negative nucleocapsid antibodies before and after vaccination. A few million PBMC per well were cultured with about 9.6 ug/ml peptides in IMDM containing roughly 5% human AB serum, around 10 IU/ml IL-2 and gentamicin. Half of the culture medium was replaced with fresh IL-2-containing medium on days 3 and 7. Unless noted otherwise, every peptide stimulation condition was grown in triplicate wells. Using Ficoll-Paque Plus gradient centrifugation, PBMC were separated from whole blood and then either used fresh or cryopreserved at -140C. The spike proteins of SARS-CoV-2 and of the common cold coronaviruses HCoV-NL63, HCoV-OC43 and HCoV-229E were spanned by overlapping peptide pools. Genomic DNA was extracted from cultured CD4+ T cells with the QIAamp micro DNA kit.

The sequences come from CD4+ T cells from PBMCs cultured with SARS-CoV-2 spike peptides, collected after COVID-19 vaccination. Sample cell subset or site, as interpreted from the label and publication: SARS-CoV-2 spike overlapping peptide pool stimulation. The TCR originated in a human donor who received a COVID-19 vaccine.

The CDR3 protein is CASSVDVGRTGTQYF. The DNA sequence is as follows: TGTGCCAGCAGCGTAGATGTCGGGCGGACGGGCACGCAGTATTTT. The chain employs TRBV9 and TRBJ2-3; the D gene cannot be named for sure. CDR3 length: 15 amino acids, cysteine to phenylalanine. Here the CDR3 DNA is all that survives: 45 bases in frame from base 1. A distance of 17 bases separates the germline ends of V and J, which lose 0 bases and 9 bases respectively. CDR1 and CDR2, per the germline V gene, are SGDLS and YYNGEE.